Following are 18 T cell receptor beta chains from one sample sequenced in a study of blood T cell repertoires in COVID-19. Generated by immunoSEQ multiplex PCR, the TCRdb table keeps only in-frame clones and is missing some. Of around 30,000 clones in the sample, more than 75% were seen once. Sequencing used peripheral blood. The receptors shown here come from a man in his 60s with active COVID-19.

This clone was seen only a few times. The chain employs TRBV10-3 and TRBJ1-1; 12 bases line up with TRBD1. The junction had 7 bases not matched to a gene; V was cut back by 2 bases and J by 0 bases. The CDR3 is 18 amino acids. CDR1 is ENHRY, CDR2 SYGVKD, per germline. The CDR3 region is CAISEAGRDRGLNTEAFF. DNA for the CDR3: TGTGCCATCAGTGAGGCGGGGCGGGACAGGGGGCTGAACACTGAAGCTTTCTTT.

This clone counts as medium-sized (0.01 to 0.1%). The rearrangement uses TRBV4-3 and TRBJ1-4; D is unclear. Germline loops: CDR1 LGHNA, CDR2 YSLEER. This CDR3 spans 13 amino acids. V was cut by 0 bases and J by 11 bases, with 10 bases left in between. CDR3 DNA: TGCGCCAGCAGCCAAGACCCCCGAGCCAAACTGTTTTTT. Amino acid sequence: CASSQDPRAKLFF.

This chain connects TRBV6-2 or TRBV6-3 to TRBJ2-1, with a possible D match to TRBD2 (7 bases). This CDR3 spans 14 amino acids. Trimming took off 0 bases at V and 8 bases at J, with 11 bases between the two ends. Germline V gene sequence: CDR1 MNHEY, CDR2 SVGEGT. The DNA for the CDR3 is TGTGCCAGCAGTTACTCGAGGGGGGGGTATGAGCAGTTCTTC. Encoded protein: CASSYSRGGYEQFF.

This chain uses TRBV29-1 with TRBJ2-7, with 9 bases aligning to TRBD1. Germline-derived CDR1 and CDR2 are SQVTM and ANQGSEA. The CDR3 has 13 residues. J gave up 2 bases and V 1 base, and 0 bases lay outside the gene matches. The CDR3 region is CSVEGTGAYEQYF. CDR3 coding DNA: TGCAGCGTTGAAGGGACAGGGGCCTACGAGCAGTACTTC.

The chain combines TRBV10-1 with TRBJ1-2; D is possibly TRBD1 (6 bases). Trimming removed 1 base from V and 2 bases from J, with 11 bases in between. This CDR3 has 15 amino acids. The V gene's germline CDR1 is WNHNN and CDR2 SYGVQD (reference sequence). In DNA form, the CDR3 reads TGCGCCAGCAGTGAGTGGGGGCAGCACAACTATGGCTACACCTTC. Translation: CASSEWGQHNYGYTF.

This sequence joins TRBV5-1 and TRBJ1-4, with D unclear. V lost 0 bases, J lost 8 bases, and 17 bases lay in between. CDR1 is SGHRS, CDR2 YFSETQ, per germline. The CDR3 extends over 16 amino acids. CDR3 coding DNA: TGCGCCAGCAGCTTGGAACCCGGCCCGCCGGAGGAAAAACTGTTTTTT. Translating it yields CASSLEPGPPEEKLFF.

The CDR3 nucleotides are TGTGCCAGCAGTTCGACTAGAATGGGTACGCAGTATTTT. This gives the protein CASSSTRMGTQYF. J is TRBJ2-3 and V is TRBV6-4; D is perhaps TRBD2 (6 bases). The CDR3 has 13 residues. Trimming shortened V by 5 bases and J by 8 bases, and 14 bases separated the two germline ends. Germline lookup yields CDR1 MRHNA and CDR2 SNTAGT.

V is TRBV6-5 and J is TRBJ1-6, with D possibly being TRBD1 (6 bases). Germline V gene sequence: CDR1 MNHEY, CDR2 SVGAGI. V shed 0 bases and J shed 9 bases, with 12 bases lying between them. The CDR3 length is 15 residues. The chain's CDR3 is CASSYSRQGSSPLHF. The CDR3 DNA sequence: TGTGCCAGCAGTTACTCGAGGCAGGGGAGTTCACCCCTCCACTTT.

V gene TRBV25-1 combines with J gene TRBJ1-1; 8 nucleotides align to TRBD1. Germline-derived CDR1 and CDR2 are MGHDK and SYGVNS. V shed 6 bases and J 3 bases; nucleotides not matched to a gene: 9. The CDR3 consists of 15 residues. CDR3 DNA sequence: TGTGCCAGCAGCCCTCGGCAGGGGGCCTACACTGAAGCTTTCTTT. It encodes CASSPRQGAYTEAFF. Based on the CDR3 plus reference TRBV25-1 and TRBJ1-1, the full variable domain is EADIYQTPRYLVIGTGKKITLECSQTMGHDKMYWYQQDPGMELHLIHYSYGVNSTEKGDLSSESTVSRIRTEHFPLTLESARPSHTSQYLCASSPRQGAYTEAFFGQGTRLTVV.

This clone was recorded once. Here the CDR3 reads CASSLSGGMNTEAFF. The CDR3 nucleotides are TGTGCCAGCAGCTTAAGCGGGGGGATGAACACTGAAGCTTTCTTT. The genes are TRBV7-3 and TRBJ1-1, with a possible D match to TRBD1 (5 bases). Germline values: CDR1 SGHTA, CDR2 FQGTGA. Trimming cost V 1 base and J 0 bases, with 9 bases left between them. The length of the CDR3 is 15 residues.

V and J are TRBV11-3 and TRBJ2-5; possibly TRBD1 for D (6 bases). The CDR3 covers 14 residues. The V gene lost 2 bases and the J gene lost 5 bases, with 12 bases spanning the gap. Germline V CDR1 and CDR2: SGHNT, YENEEA. The CDR3 sequence: CASSLRAQGETQYF. In nucleotides, the CDR3 is TGTGCCAGCAGCTTACGGGCCCAGGGGGAGACCCAGTACTTC.

The CDR3, as DNA: TGTGCCACCAAACTAGCGGCCCAAGAGACCCAGTACTTC. It specifies CATKLAAQETQYF. The genes are TRBV2 and TRBJ2-5; 8 bases agree with TRBD2. After removal of 10 bases from V and 1 base from J, the junction contained 5 bases not matched to a gene. The CDR3 is 13 amino acids. From germline, CDR1 is SNHLY and CDR2 FYNNEI.

The V call is TRBV4-1, the J call TRBJ1-2; no clear D. Germline V CDR1 and CDR2: MGHRA, YSYEKL. This CDR3 is 14 amino acids long. Trimming cost V 0 bases and J 2 bases, with 7 bases left between them. In DNA, the CDR3 is TGCGCCAGCAGCCAAGATACAAGAAACTATGGCTACACCTTC. It yields the protein CASSQDTRNYGYTF.

The rearrangement links TRBV6-5 to TRBJ2-3, with D perhaps matching TRBD2 (5 bases). CDR1 MNHEY and CDR2 SVGAGI come from the germline V gene. V was clipped by 8 bases and J by 7 bases, with 10 bases between them. The CDR3 sequence is 11 residues long. CDR3 sequence (DNA): TGTGCCAGCCCTCGGGGTAATACGCAGTATTTT. As protein: CASPRGNTQYF.

This clone was observed a few times. The chain joins TRBV18 to TRBJ1-5; D gene unclear. The CDR3 covers 15 residues. From germline, CDR1 is KGHSH and CDR2 LQKENI. Trimming stripped 6 bases from V and 2 bases from J, with 14 bases between. As DNA, the CDR3 is TGTGCCAGCTCTCAACCGGGATTGGGCAATCAGCCCCAGCATTTT. This sequence encodes CASSQPGLGNQPQHF. Combining the CDR3 with reference TRBV18 and TRBJ1-5 gives the whole variable domain NAGVMQNPRHLVRRRGQEARLRCSPMKGHSHVYWYRQLPEEGLKFMVYLQKENIIDESGMPKERFSAEFPKEGPSILRIQQVVRGDSAAYFCASSQPGLGNQPQHFGDGTRLSIL.

CDR3 region: CASSQVGTGAGNTIYF. CDR3 DNA: TGTGCCAGCAGCCAAGTCGGGACAGGGGCTGGAAACACCATATATTTT. The V call is TRBV3-1 (or the pseudogene TRBV3-2), the J call TRBJ1-3; TRBD1 matches 10 bases. This CDR3 contains 16 residues. After removal of 1 base from V and 2 bases from J, the junction contained 2 bases not matched to a gene. Germline loops: CDR1 LGHDT, CDR2 YNNKEL (reference sequence).

The chain uses TRBV29-1 and TRBJ1-5; D unclear. Trimming pared 4 bases from V and 2 bases from J, leaving 9 bases between. The CDR3 sequence is 13 residues long. Germline values: CDR1 SQVTM, CDR2 ANQGSEA. The CDR3 is CSVGWQGNQPQHF. The CDR3 DNA reads TGCAGCGTTGGTTGGCAGGGCAATCAGCCCCAGCATTTT.

V and J are TRBV6-2 or TRBV6-3 and TRBJ2-1, with TRBD2 matching 12 bases. The germline V gene has CDR1 MNHEY and CDR2 SVGEGT. J was trimmed by 8 bases and V by 5 bases; bases with no gene match: 7. The CDR3 spans 15 residues. The CDR3 DNA reads as TGTGCCAGCAGTAGATGGACTAGCGGGATCGATGAGCAGTTCTTC. Translated, it gives CASSRWTSGIDEQFF.